The rows below give T cell receptor beta chains drawn from one sample of a study of OX40 agonist ivuxolimab in advanced cancers. Libraries were prepared by immunoSEQ multiplex PCR; TCRdb keeps only in-frame clonotypes and omits some of them. The table shows 50,000 to 65,000 clones, with 65% to 85% occurring only once. Sample: CD4+ or CD8+ T cells sorted from blood, taken in a trial of the OX40 agonist ivuxolimab. These receptor sequences come from an adult with an advanced solid tumor such as melanoma, head and neck, liver or kidney cancer. Each CDR3 is given without its conserved first and last residue. The D gene is left open where the match is weak.

TRBJ2-5 TRBD2 TRBV6-1 ASRQTSGGAKTQY
TRBJ1-3 NA TRBV11-3 ASSPAGEPMTIY
TRBJ2-2 TRBD2 TRBV5-4 ASSYPTGGGTGELF
TRBJ2-7 TRBD1 TRBV19 ASSIGTGNYEQY
TRBJ1-1 TRBD1 TRBV5-6 ASSLWWGQGATEAF
TRBJ1-2 NA TRBV28 ASRTLDRAGLGGGYT
TRBJ2-3 NA TRBV7-2 ASSPGSPSMAQY
TRBJ2-3 NA TRBV5-1 ASSLGAGASTDTQY
TRBJ2-7 NA TRBV29-1 SVEVRGDEQY
TRBJ1-1 NA TRBV30 AWIYHIEAF
TRBJ2-5 NA TRBV7-2 ASSSEIQETQY
TRBJ1-5 NA TRBV4-1 ASSQKRDASAQH
TRBJ1-2 TRBD1 TRBV19 ASSMPGTGYGYT
TRBJ2-5 NA TRBV27 ASSFRARQETQY
TRBJ2-5 TRBD1 TRBV5-1 ASSSVGQGRETQY
TRBJ2-1 TRBD2 TRBV2 ASSALTSWQF
TRBJ1-2 NA TRBV9 ASSAGGGAVDYGYT
TRBJ2-7 NA TRBV29-1 SVADFYEQY